This TCR beta chain came from a study of early T cells in non-severe SARS-CoV-2 infection. About the research overall: Sequencing input comprised bulk RNA from unsorted whole blood; chain pairing was not available.

The germline gives CDR1 PRHDT, CDR2 FYEKMQ (reference sequence). The CDR3 is 13 amino acids. V lost 5 bases to trimming and J lost 6 bases, with 12 bases between them. At least ten counts were recorded for this clonotype. TCRdb called the 5' RACE reads again in MiXCR, with one record for every CDR3 protein. This sample carries 25,000 to 30,000 distinct CDR3 sequences, around 5.4% of them seen once, and the ten largest clones take roughly 5.4%. The chain uses TRBV13 and TRBJ2-3; D is uncertain. The TCR originated in an adult who was a healthcare worker with PCR-confirmed SARS-CoV-2 infection or an uninfected control (not recorded which). The sequencing input was whole blood. For the CDR3, the DNA is TGTGCCAGCAGCGTCAGGCCCCGGGATACGCAGTATTTT. Its translation: CASSVRPRDTQYF.